This T cell receptor (beta chain) was captured in a study of cytotoxic CD8 clonotypes in ibrutinib-treated CLL listed by TCRdb under 2021. Context from the whole study: The cohort included around 16 treatment-naive and some 10 relapsed/refractory patients; roughly 17 were IGHV unmutated. Every remission and progressive disease sample was obtained while ibrutinib was still being received by the patients. Cryopreserved peripheral blood mononuclear cells were obtained prior to treatment, at the time of response, and at either disease progression or sustained remission. Responses were partial in some 24 patients and complete in 2; after median around 66 months follow-up, approximately 15 stayed in remission and 12 progressed. Response samples were taken after a median of roughly eleven months on treatment, ranging from about 6 to 36 months. Of the roughly 86 people in the trial, some 28 had longitudinal samples available. On average, each sample yielded roughly 250,000 productive templates and over 90,000 productive rearrangements.

Study-level results and caveats: Public clonotypes were rare and either shrank or stayed stable during treatment, and the rise in clonality at ibrutinib response reflected expansion of private clonotypes. Clonality increased at ibrutinib response, stayed stable in sustained remission, and fell back toward baseline at progression. Sustained-remission and progressing patients did not have matched sampling times, and lymph node repertoires were not examined. Baseline clonality exceeded that of age-matched healthy donors and correlated strongly with circulating CD8+ T-cell counts.

Reading the label with the study, this specimen's time point is: approximately 2 years on ibrutinib. Roughly 2 micrograms of genomic DNA were extracted from cryopreserved PBMCs for TCR beta library preparation. Longitudinal blood samples from CLL patients on ibrutinib monotherapy underwent high-throughput TCR beta sequencing. The patients were enrolled in a single-center, open-label phase 2 trial of ibrutinib monotherapy. A MiSeq instrument was used for deep resolution sequencing, which targeted depths ranging from 1 in 1 million up to 1 in 200,000 T cells, with coverage averaging 10x for each clonotype. The immunoSEQ hsTCRB Kit was used to generate TCR beta libraries. The study's own analysis went as follows. The data were analyzed with ImmunoSEQ Analyzer and ImmunoSEQ Data Assistant, and V, D and J gene assignments followed IMGT definitions. Clonality, with values ranging from 0 to 1, was calculated as one minus the normalized Shannon entropy of productive rearrangement frequencies. Only overrepresented clonotypes making up at least 0.05% of the repertoire of each patient were included in the public clonotype analysis. Repertoires from approximately 12 age-matched healthy donors in immuneACCESS were used as clonality controls. TCRdb's version of the immuneACCESS table is confined to in-frame rearrangements and falls short of the full clone set. An unresolved V gene accounts for under half of the shortfall where checked; the remainder is of unknown origin. D and trimming were read from the DNA, whereas the V and J calls and clone size are those reported in that table. The sample table lists fewer than 55,000 clones, 45% to 60% of them with a count of one. The ten largest clonotypes hold 28% of the sample.

With regard to this clone: Its target antigen remains unknown. Within one base of it there is no much larger clone, and no base qualities were kept.

Per the germline V gene, MDHEN is the CDR1 and SYDVKM is the CDR2. The cysteine opens and the phenylalanine closes a CDR3 of 15 amino acids. CDR3 DNA is the only sequence kept; it has 45 bases, read in frame from the first base. V is cut by 5 bases and J by 9 bases, and the space between the germline ends is 22 bases. This chain joins TRBV28 to TRBJ1-1, and possibly TRBD1, on 6 matching bases. The sequencing used PBMCs, collected after 24 months of ibrutinib treatment. The origin of this receptor is a human donor with chronic lymphocytic leukemia. This receptor has the CDR3 CASSERRGGVGKAFF. The nucleotide sequence is given as TGTGCCAGCAGTGAACGGAGAGGGGGAGTCGGAAAAGCTTTCTTT.